The 23 T cell receptor beta chains below were found in one sample sequenced in a study of cytomegalovirus exposure and HLA in healthy donors. The PCR made use of 60 Vbeta and 13 Jbeta primers. Clones were sequenced by immunoSEQ multiplex PCR, and TCRdb holds only the in-frame ones, with some missing. Among 170,000 or so clones listed, about four fifths were seen once. Sequenced: PBMCs. These receptors were taken from a man between 18 and 35 years old in good health and CMV-seronegative.

This chain links TRBV5-6 with TRBJ2-1, with D perhaps matching TRBD1 (6 bases). The CDR3 is 12 residues long. Germline assignment: CDR1 SGHDT and CDR2 YYEEEE. V was cut by 8 bases and J by 10 bases, with 16 bases left in between. CDR3 sequence (DNA): TGTGCCAGTCGATTGGGGGCGAGGGAGCAGTTCTTC. Protein sequence: CASRLGAREQFF.

This clone was counted a single time. The J gene is TRBJ1-1, the V gene TRBV2; TRBD1 is a possible D gene (5 bases). This CDR3 has 13 residues. V dropped 6 bases and J dropped 3 bases, with 11 bases sitting between them. Germline V gene sequence: CDR1 SNHLY, CDR2 FYNNEI. CDR3 residues: CASRLGEDTEAFF. The CDR3 nucleotides are TGTGCCAGCAGGTTAGGGGAGGACACTGAAGCTTTCTTT.

The chain employs TRBV9 and TRBJ2-1; TRBD2 agrees at 7 bases. The CDR3 runs to 16 residues. Losses at the gene ends were 0 bases for V and 0 bases for J; bases not matched to a gene: 3. Per germline, CDR1 SGDLS and CDR2 YYNGEE. For the CDR3, the DNA is TGTGCCAGCAGCGTAGATGGCGGGAGCTCCTACAATGAGCAGTTCTTC. This gives the protein CASSVDGGSSYNEQFF.

The gene calls are TRBV10-3 and TRBJ2-7; tentative D call: TRBD1 (6 bases). CDR3 size: 16 residues. CDR1 ENHRY and CDR2 SYGVKD come from the germline V gene. V lost 0 bases, J lost 2 bases, and 14 bases lay in between. For the CDR3, the DNA is TGTGCCATCAGTGAGTCAGGTGGGGGCGGGCCCTACGAGCAGTACTTC. It codes for CAISESGGGGPYEQYF.

The chain has TRBV15 and TRBJ2-3; D may be TRBD2 (6 bases). The CDR3 totals 15 residues. Germline CDR1 reads LNHNV; CDR2 reads YYDKDF (reference sequence). Trimming pared 1 base from V and 1 base from J, leaving 9 bases between. The CDR3 is CATSRGSGGTDTQYF. The CDR3 region has the DNA TGTGCCACCAGCAGAGGGTCGGGAGGCACAGATACGCAGTATTTT.

Only a few counts were recorded for this clone. This rearrangement joins TRBV6-5 to TRBJ2-2; no definite D call. There are 13 residues in the CDR3. With 4 bases removed from V and 1 base from J, the gap between germline ends came to 4 bases. Germline V lookup: CDR1 MNHEY, CDR2 SVGAGI. The CDR3: CASSLMNTGELFF. In DNA, the CDR3 is TGTGCCAGCAGTTTAATGAACACCGGGGAGCTGTTTTTT.

This clone was detected once. The V and J genes are TRBV9 and TRBJ1-1, with 8 bases identical to TRBD1. V lost 0 bases and J lost 8; bases outside the gene matches: 12. Germline V gene lookup returns CDR1 SGDLS and CDR2 YYNGEE. This CDR3 region has 16 residues. Here the CDR3 DNA reads TGTGCCAGCAGCGTAGGGGACAGGTTCTATCTCGAGGAAGCTTTCTTT. Translation: CASSVGDRFYLEEAFF.

V and J are TRBV7-6 and TRBJ2-1, with TRBD1 matching 7 bases. Germline V CDR1 and CDR2: SGHVS, FNYEAQ. V lost 5 bases, J lost 3 bases, and 4 bases stayed unmatched. The CDR3 contains 14 residues. This CDR3 reads CASSTGADYNEQFF. In DNA form, the CDR3 reads TGTGCCAGCAGCACAGGGGCGGACTACAATGAGCAGTTCTTC.

The table lists this clone with a count of one. This chain uses TRBV28 with TRBJ2-7; 9 nucleotides align to TRBD1. Germline CDR1 and CDR2: MDHEN and SYDVKM. J was trimmed by 3 bases and V by 5 bases; bases with no gene match: 8. The length of the CDR3 is 15 residues. The CDR3 protein is CASSQGTGLHYEQYF. In nucleotides, the CDR3 is TGTGCCAGCAGTCAAGGGACAGGGCTGCACTACGAGCAGTACTTC.

The V gene is TRBV29-1, the J gene TRBJ2-5, with D hard to call. The germline gives CDR1 SQVTM, CDR2 ANQGSEA. The CDR3 length is 11 residues. The V and J ends lost 6 bases and 4 bases respectively, with 9 bases between them. The CDR3 bases are TGCAGCGTACAGAAAGGAGAGACCCAGTACTTC. Amino acids: CSVQKGETQYF.

This clone was counted only a few times. The chain couples TRBV7-6 to TRBJ2-1; 13 bases are shared with TRBD2. The germline V gene has CDR1 SGHVS and CDR2 FNYEAQ. J was trimmed by 0 bases and V by 4 bases; bases with no gene match: 6. CDR3 length: 18 amino acids. In nucleotides, the CDR3 is TGTGCCAGCAGCTATGCTCGACTAGCGGGAGGCTCCTACAATGAGCAGTTCTTC. It translates to CASSYARLAGGSYNEQFF.

Only one count was recorded for this clone. This chain's CDR3 is CASSGTGTTNEKLFF. CDR3 DNA: TGTGCCAGCAGCGGAACCGGGACAACTAATGAAAAACTGTTTTTT. This chain links TRBV9 with TRBJ1-4; no firm D call. Germline loops: CDR1 SGDLS, CDR2 YYNGEE. The germline V and J ends were trimmed by 3 bases and 0 bases, with 9 bases remaining between them. The CDR3 spans 15 residues.

As concerns this clone: At one of its ends the junction is not consistent with the germline gene, which may arise from a read error. This sequence joins TRBV7-9 and TRBJ2-7, with 11 bases lining up with TRBD1. Germline CDR1 SEHNR, CDR2 FQNEAQ (reference sequence). CDR3 length: 15 residues. The CDR3 reads CSSSSGQGASYEQYF. The CDR3, as DNA: TGTTCCAGCAGCTCCGGACAGGGGGCTTCCTACGAGCAGTACTTC.

This clone appeared once. J is TRBJ2-7 and V is TRBV7-9; 9 nucleotides match TRBD1. Germline-derived CDR1 and CDR2 are SEHNR and FQNEAQ (reference sequence). This CDR3 contains 14 residues. The J segment lost 1 base and the V segment lost 3 bases, leaving 1 base of the junction unmatched. The CDR3 here is CASSLDRGSYEQYF. The CDR3 DNA sequence: TGTGCCAGCAGCTTGGACAGGGGTTCCTACGAGCAGTACTTC. The variable domain in full, completed from reference TRBV7-9 and TRBJ2-7, reads DTGVSQNPRHKITKRGQNVTFRCDPISEHNRLYWYRQTLGQGPEFLTYFQNEAQLEKSRLLSDRFSAERPKGSFSTLEIQRTEQGDSAMYLCASSLDRGSYEQYFGPGTRLTVT.

The chain has TRBV6-1 and TRBJ1-4, with 7 bases matching TRBD1. With 4 bases clipped from V and 8 bases from J, the junction kept 13 bases outside the gene matches. This CDR3 is built from 16 residues. The germline V gene encodes CDR1 MNHNS and CDR2 SASEGT. Here the CDR3 DNA reads TGTGCCAGCAGTGTCCAGGGGGAGTGGGGAGGAGAAAAACTGTTTTTT. It is translated as CASSVQGEWGGEKLFF.

The chain couples TRBV2 to TRBJ1-4; TRBD1 is a possible D gene (6 bases). The germline CDR1 and CDR2 sequences are SNHLY and FYNNEI. The V and J ends lost 6 bases and 2 bases respectively, with 13 bases between them. This CDR3 has 15 residues. DNA of the CDR3: TGTGCCAGCAGCCGATACAGGGTTACTAATGAAAAACTGTTTTTT. This sequence encodes CASSRYRVTNEKLFF.

The genes are TRBV4-2 and TRBJ1-2, with 7 bases that match TRBD1. The V gene's germline CDR1 is LGHNA and CDR2 YNFKEQ. The CDR3 runs 17 residues. Germline trimming cut 4 bases from V and 2 bases from J; bases unmatched to any gene: 13. The CDR3 nucleotides are TGTGCCAGCAGCCCTAGTCTGACAGGGACTCTGAACTATGGCTACACCTTC. Encoded protein: CASSPSLTGTLNYGYTF.

V and J are TRBV6-8 and TRBJ2-7, with a tentative D call TRBD1 (5 bases). V lost 10 bases and J 3 bases, leaving 19 bases between the germline ends. The germline V gene encodes CDR1 MNHGY and CDR2 SAAAGT. The CDR3 sequence is 14 residues long. Here the CDR3 DNA reads TGTGCCACCCCTTGTGACAGAAACTACTACGAGCAGTACTTC. Its translation is CATPCDRNYYEQYF.

This chain joins TRBV5-5 and TRBJ2-7; D remains ambiguous. This CDR3 region has 12 residues. V gave up 0 bases and J gave up 5 bases, with 6 bases separating them. Germline V gene sequence: CDR1 SGHKS, CDR2 YYEKEE (reference sequence). The CDR3 protein is CASSLGAHEQYF. DNA of the CDR3: TGTGCCAGCAGCTTGGGAGCCCACGAGCAGTACTTC.

This clone was detected a few times. The V gene is TRBV28, the J gene TRBJ2-7; 8 positions agree with TRBD1. Germline V gives CDR1 MDHEN, CDR2 SYDVKM. The CDR3 covers 12 residues. J lost 6 bases, V lost 6 bases, and 4 bases had no gene match. DNA for the CDR3: TGTGCCAGCAGACCCGACAGGGGCGAGCAGTACTTC. The encoded protein is CASRPDRGEQYF.

The chain combines TRBV4-1 with TRBJ2-7, with TRBD2 matching over 9 bases. Germline V CDR1 and CDR2: MGHRA, YSYEKL. V dropped 2 bases and J dropped 0; count of bases not matched to a gene: 11. This CDR3 region has 18 residues. As DNA, the CDR3 is TGCGCCAGCAGCCAATTTCCTAGCGGGACTACCGCCTCCTACGAGCAGTACTTC. As protein: CASSQFPSGTTASYEQYF.

The chain joins TRBV6-7 to TRBJ1-1; D ambiguous. TRBV6-7 is reported as an ORF; its role is uncertain. The V end was cut by 6 bases, the J end by 6 bases, with 11 bases between. This CDR3 comprises 12 residues. The CDR3 is CASSRGRAEAFF. For the CDR3, the DNA is TGTGCCAGCAGCCGAGGGCGGGCTGAAGCTTTCTTT.

V and J are TRBV5-1 and TRBJ2-5; D is perhaps TRBD2 (5 bases). The CDR3 runs 15 residues. The V end lost 0 bases, the J end lost 1 base, and 10 bases lay between the germline ends. CDR1 is SGHRS, CDR2 YFSETQ, per germline. The chain's CDR3 is CASSLGVTTQETQYF. For the CDR3, the DNA is TGCGCCAGCAGCTTGGGTGTGACTACCCAAGAGACCCAGTACTTC.